This T cell receptor (beta chain) was retrieved from a study of T cell responses to AZD1222 COVID-19 vaccine. The CDR3 totals 14 residues. V lost 1 base, J lost 5 bases, and 11 bases lay in between. Germline V gene lookup returns CDR1 SEHNR and CDR2 FQNEAQ (reference sequence). As concerns this clone: Its specificity is not known.

Points from the study as a whole: The donors showed a predominance of white British ancestry and of females, with possible underestimation of clonal diversity.

Produced via immunoSEQ multiplex PCR; TCRdb's table is partial and in-frame only. The repertoire includes 68,000 or so clones, 88% of them detected once, and roughly 7.4% sits in the top ten. V usage is TRBV7-9 and J usage is TRBJ1-2; unclear D gene. This receptor was identified in an adult in good health. Sequences were derived from peripheral blood, sampled on day 0 of AZD1222 vaccination. CDR3 residues: CASSLGVSGYGYTF. CDR3 nucleotide sequence: TGTGCCAGCAGCTTAGGGGTCTCAGGTTATGGCTACACCTTC.